This T cell receptor beta chain was captured in a study of early T cells in non-severe SARS-CoV-2 infection. On the study more broadly: Whole-blood bulk RNA, unsorted, was sequenced, and chains were unpaired.

Researchers attached unique molecular identifiers to individual cDNA molecules. One entry per CDR3 protein, called by TCRdb with MiXCR from the 5' RACE reads. The sample has 79,000 or so distinct CDR3 sequences; roughly 13% are singletons. This clonotype has just a few counts. This CDR3 contains 15 residues. The V segment lost 3 bases and the J segment 1 base; nucleotides outside the gene matches: 7. Per the germline V gene, CDR1 is DFQATT and CDR2 is SNEGSKA (reference sequence). The sequence came from an adult who was a healthcare worker with PCR-confirmed SARS-CoV-2 infection or an uninfected control (not recorded which). The sample was whole blood. The rearrangement links TRBV20-1 to TRBJ2-5; 8 nucleotides agree with TRBD2. CDR3 bases: TGCAGTGCTAGGGGGGGACTAGGCCCCCAAGAGACCCAGTACTTC. It codes for CSARGGLGPQETQYF.